This T cell receptor beta chain was documented in a study of identical twins. The CDR3 runs 14 residues. Trimming at V came to 4 bases and at J to 1 base, leaving 6 bases not matched to a gene. Per germline, CDR1 DFQATT and CDR2 SNEGSKA (reference sequence). For this clonotype: Its antigen is unknown.

TCRdb re-analysed the 5' RACE reads in MiXCR, keeping a single row per CDR3 protein. The top ten hold about 9.1% of the sample, which has a few hundred thousand distinct CDR3 sequences, approximately 9.1% seen once. Study observations and caveats: There was an excess of low generation probability in the out-of-frame alpha sequences that twins shared. Among monozygotic twins, out-of-frame TCR alpha sharing exceeded what models predicted.

The specimen was naive T cells sorted from blood. The clonotype comes from a woman in her forties or fifties in good health. The chain is built from TRBV20-1 and TRBJ1-1, with 7 positions matching TRBD1. In DNA form, the CDR3 reads TGCAGTGCTAACCCAGGGGGGACGAACACTGAAGCTTTCTTT. Protein product: CSANPGGTNTEAFF.